This T cell receptor beta chain was recovered during a study of control samples from healthy donors and cancer patients. Profiling relied on immunoSEQ multiplex PCR, and the TCRdb table lists in-frame clones only, not all of them. The sample comprises about 94,000 clones, 90% of which are singletons, and over 3% rests with the top ten. The CDR3 length is 14 residues. Per the germline V gene, CDR1 is LNHDA and CDR2 is SQIVND (reference sequence). The V and J ends lost 6 bases and 1 base respectively, with 12 bases between them. The sequence came from a woman aged 18-29 years in good health. The chain recombines TRBV19 with TRBJ1-2, with D maybe TRBD1 (6 bases). Sequencing was carried out using blood. As DNA, the CDR3 is TGTGCCAGTAGCGGGACACCCGGTAACTATGGCTACACCTTC. This sequence encodes CASSGTPGNYGYTF.